The 5 T cell receptor beta chains reported below all come from one sample, sequenced in a study of OX40 agonist ivuxolimab in advanced cancers. Method: immunoSEQ multiplex PCR; TCRdb's copy keeps in-frame clones and lacks some. Among over 35,000 clones listed, around 89% were seen once. The material was CD4+ or CD8+ T cells sorted from blood, obtained in a trial of the OX40 agonist ivuxolimab. Source of these receptors: an adult with an advanced solid tumor such as melanoma, head and neck, liver or kidney cancer.

The CDR3 is CASTSAGGAVGELFF. CDR3 in DNA: TGTGCCAGCACCAGCGCAGGGGGGGCGGTCGGGGAGCTGTTTTTT. This chain joins TRBV9 and TRBJ2-2; perhaps D is TRBD1 or TRBD2 (7 bases each). The V gene's germline CDR1 is SGDLS and CDR2 YYNGEE. The CDR3 is 15 amino acids. Deletions cut 6 bases from V and 7 bases from J, with 19 bases between.

This clone has just a few counts. The V gene is TRBV20-1, the J gene TRBJ1-1; D is unclear. Germline values: CDR1 DFQATT, CDR2 SNEGSKA (reference sequence). Deletions cut 7 bases from V and 2 bases from J, with 8 bases between. The CDR3 has 11 residues. The CDR3 sequence: CSGGTNTEAFF. The DNA for the CDR3 is TGCAGTGGGGGTACAAACACTGAAGCTTTCTTT.

This clone was detected only once. The J gene is TRBJ2-6, the V gene TRBV6-5, with D possibly matching TRBD2 (5 bases). This CDR3 is 14 amino acids long. V lost 5 bases to trimming and J lost 12 bases, with 17 bases between them. CDR1 is MNHEY, CDR2 SVGAGI, per germline. The CDR3 bases are TGTGCCAGCAGTACTCACCGGGAAAGCGGCGTCCTGACTTTC. Its protein is CASSTHRESGVLTF.

The CDR3 nucleotides read TGTGCCAGCAGCCCAAATCCAAGGGTGTATGACAATGAGCAGTTCTTC. Its protein product is CASSPNPRVYDNEQFF. V usage is TRBV7-3 and J usage is TRBJ2-1; no firm D call. Germline V gene data show CDR1 as SGHTA and CDR2 as FQGTGA. The CDR3 totals 16 residues. The V gene lost 5 bases and the J gene lost 5 bases, with 19 bases spanning the gap.

This chain connects TRBV7-2 to TRBJ2-7, with 8 bases identical to TRBD2. The CDR3 is 15 residues long. Trimming took 5 bases from V and 2 from J; bases not matched to a gene: 8. CDR1 is SGHTA and CDR2 is FQGNSA in the germline V gene. As DNA, the CDR3 is TGTGCCAGCAGCCCCTTTTTAGCGGGACCCTACGAGCAGTACTTC. Translating gives CASSPFLAGPYEQYF.